One and the same sample provided the 4 T cell receptor beta chains below, sequenced in a study of vaccination and CD4 T cells after COVID-19. Sample treatment: 10-day PBMC culture with coronavirus spike peptide pools or control peptides (ViraFEST assay). Their specific antigens are unknown. Cultured CD4+ T-cell DNA underwent Oncomine TCR Beta short-read sequencing. TCRdb re-analysed the PCR reads in MiXCR, keeping a single row per CDR3 protein. The table has around 20,000 distinct CDR3 sequences, 45% to 65% seen once. The specimen comprised CD4+ T cells from blood, cultured in vitro, sampled before SARS-CoV-2 vaccination. Receptors originate from a human donor who had recovered from COVID-19.

The chain joins TRBV20-1 to TRBJ1-4, with D unclear. Germline assignment: CDR1 DFQATT and CDR2 SNEGSKA (reference sequence). There are 14 residues in the CDR3. Trimming shortened V by 3 bases and J by 3 bases, and 11 bases separated the two germline ends. CDR3 coding DNA: TGCAGTGCTAGCCCCTCTGCGGCTAATGAAAAACTGTTTTTT. Translating gives CSASPSAANEKLFF.

This chain uses TRBV6-2 or TRBV6-3 with TRBJ2-5; D is unresolved. Germline CDR1 and CDR2: MNHEY and SVGEGT. The CDR3 covers 14 residues. V lost 3 bases, J lost 4 bases, and 12 bases lay in between. Written as DNA, the CDR3 is TGTGCCAGCAGTTATATACAGACACGAGAGACCCAGTACTTC. Protein product: CASSYIQTRETQYF.

The gene calls are TRBV4-3 and TRBJ2-1, with a tentative D call TRBD2 (5 bases). CDR1 is LGHNA, CDR2 YSLEER, per germline. Trimming stripped 0 bases from V and 9 bases from J, with 12 bases between. The CDR3 spans 14 residues. The CDR3 loop reads CASSQDRTRGEQFF. CDR3 bases: TGCGCCAGCAGCCAAGATCGGACTCGGGGTGAGCAGTTCTTC.

This clonotype has just a few counts. This chain joins TRBV19 and TRBJ1-1; D call uncertain. Germline CDR1 LNHDA, CDR2 SQIVND (reference sequence). The CDR3 totals 13 residues. V was cut by 6 bases and J by 0 bases, with 8 bases left in between. The CDR3 is CASSANLNTEAFF. The CDR3 nucleotides are TGTGCCAGTAGCGCCAACTTGAACACTGAAGCTTTCTTT.